One sample yielded the 21 T cell receptor beta chains listed below, sequenced in a study of post-analysis software for immune sequencing data. Libraries were made from TCR beta cDNA, and they carried unique molecular identifiers. TCRdb independently ran MiXCR on the PCR reads; one entry per CDR3 protein. The sample consists of more than 350,000 distinct CDR3 sequences, approximately 39% of them appearing once. Findings and caveats of the study: Five or six TRBV segments, TRBV5-6, TRBV5-1 and TRBV20-1 among them, were found more frequent in patients than controls.

Their cognate antigens are unknown. Sequenced input: blood. All receptors derive from a girl aged 2 to 10 with multiple sclerosis.

This chain links TRBV15 with TRBJ2-3; the D call may be TRBD1 or TRBD2 (5 bases each). Germline values: CDR1 LNHNV, CDR2 YYDKDF (reference sequence). The germline V and J ends were trimmed by 5 bases and 3 bases, with 15 bases remaining between them. This CDR3 spans 15 amino acids. The CDR3 sequence: CATSRYGTETDTQYF. CDR3 in DNA: TGTGCCACCAGCCGATACGGGACGGAGACAGATACGCAGTATTTT.

This clonotype has only a few counts. V and J are TRBV11-2 and TRBJ2-7; D might be TRBD1 (5 bases). CDR1 is SGHAT, CDR2 FQNNGV, per germline. Trimming cost V 0 bases and J 4 bases, with 16 bases left between them. The CDR3 consists of 16 residues. The DNA of the CDR3 is TGTGCCAGCAGCTTAGATCGAAACGGCAGGGTATACGAGCAGTACTTC. Translation: CASSLDRNGRVYEQYF.

A few counts support this clonotype. The V and J genes are TRBV20-1 and TRBJ2-7; TRBD2 matches at 7 bases. Germline V gene data show CDR1 as DFQATT and CDR2 as SNEGSKA (reference sequence). Trimming removed 6 bases from V and 4 bases from J; junction bases left unmatched: 12. This CDR3 comprises 14 residues. The CDR3: CSAPLQGAGYEQYF. In nucleotides, the CDR3 is TGCAGTGCCCCCCTCCAGGGAGCGGGATACGAGCAGTACTTC.

J is TRBJ2-4 and V is TRBV3-1; D gene ambiguous. Trimming pared 2 bases from V and 0 bases from J, leaving 8 bases between. The germline CDR1 and CDR2 sequences are LGHDT and YNNKEL (reference sequence). CDR3 length: 15 amino acids. The CDR3 sequence: CASSQSGVAKNIQYF. CDR3 DNA sequence: TGTGCCAGCAGCCAATCCGGAGTAGCCAAAAACATTCAGTACTTC. Using reference TRBV3-1 and TRBJ2-4 for the parts outside the CDR3, the full variable domain is DTAVSQTPKYLVTQMGNDKSIKCEQNLGHDTMYWYKQDSKKFLKIMFSYNNKELIINETVPNRFSPKSPDKAHLNLHINSLELGDSAVYFCASSQSGVAKNIQYFGAGTRLSVL.

The V call is TRBV29-1, the J call TRBJ2-4; D might be TRBD2 (6 bases). The CDR3 covers 16 residues. Trimming removed 4 bases at V and 1 base at J, with 17 bases between. From germline, CDR1 is SQVTM and CDR2 ANQGSEA. CDR3 region: CSVVREGGVAKNIQYF. The CDR3 DNA sequence: TGCAGCGTTGTGAGAGAGGGCGGGGTGGCCAAAAACATTCAGTACTTC.

In DNA, the CDR3 is TGTGCCAGCAGCTTTTCCGAAGCCGAGCAGTTCTTC. Amino acid sequence: CASSFSEAEQFF. This chain connects TRBV11-2 to TRBJ2-1, with no clear D. The CDR3 has 12 amino acids. The V and J ends lost 3 bases and 10 bases respectively, with 10 bases between them. From germline, CDR1 is SGHAT and CDR2 FQNNGV.

This clonotype showed up just a few times. The chain joins TRBV5-8 to TRBJ1-5; 7 nucleotides agree with TRBD1. Losses at the gene ends were 1 base for V and 6 bases for J; bases not matched to a gene: 7. There are 15 residues in the CDR3. Germline V gives CDR1 SGHTS, CDR2 YDEGEE. CDR3 nucleotides: TGTGCCAGCAGCTTGCTGGACAGGCCTTTTCAGCCCCAGCATTTT. Its protein is CASSLLDRPFQPQHF.

This clonotype occurred a few times. This chain connects TRBV28 to TRBJ2-7, with TRBD2 identical over 11 bases. The junction had 13 bases not matched to a gene; V was cut back by 6 bases and J by 0 bases. The CDR3 covers 18 residues. Per germline, CDR1 MDHEN and CDR2 SYDVKM. CDR3 bases: TGTGCCAGCAGCTTGGTGGGGCTAGCGGGAGGCTACTCCTACGAGCAGTACTTC. It is translated as CASSLVGLAGGYSYEQYF.

Only a few counts were recorded for this clonotype. V is TRBV29-1 and J is TRBJ2-5; TRBD2 aligns across 10 bases. The junction had 2 bases not matched to a gene; V was cut back by 2 bases and J by 2 bases. The germline CDR1 and CDR2 sequences are SQVTM and ANQGSEA. The CDR3 runs to 14 residues. Here the CDR3 reads CSVELAGEQETQYF. The CDR3 DNA reads as TGCAGCGTTGAACTAGCGGGGGAACAAGAGACCCAGTACTTC.

This clonotype was seen more than once but under ten times. This chain joins TRBV20-1 and TRBJ2-1; perhaps TRBD1 as D (5 bases). Trimming stripped 3 bases from V and 0 bases from J, with 9 bases between. CDR3 length equals 14 residues. Germline V CDR1 and CDR2: DFQATT, SNEGSKA (reference sequence). This CDR3 is CSARDIRSYNEQFF. The CDR3 DNA reads as TGCAGTGCTAGGGACATCCGCTCCTACAATGAGCAGTTCTTC.

The chain employs TRBV6-2 or TRBV6-3 and TRBJ2-5; tentatively, D is TRBD1 or TRBD2 (6 bases each). Trimming stripped 2 bases from V and 4 bases from J, with 23 bases between. Germline CDR1 and CDR2: MNHEY and SVGEGT. The CDR3 consists of 18 residues. The DNA for the CDR3 is TGTGCCAGCAGTTACGCCGTTAGCGGAGGACAGAGAGGAGAGACCCAGTACTTC. This codes for CASSYAVSGGQRGETQYF.

This clonotype was counted a single time. The J gene is TRBJ2-7, the V gene TRBV4-3, with 12 positions matching TRBD2. The CDR3 sequence is 18 residues long. Trimming cost V 4 bases and J 0 bases; bases outside gene matches: 10. The germline V gene encodes CDR1 LGHNA and CDR2 YSLEER. The CDR3 DNA is TGCGCCAGCAGCCTCTCACTAGCGGGAGGCCCGAGCTCCTACGAGCAGTACTTC. It codes for CASSLSLAGGPSSYEQYF.

In DNA, the CDR3 is TGTGCCAGCAGCGTATCTGGCGGGAGTCTCTTTTACGAGCAGTACTTC. It codes for CASSVSGGSLFYEQYF. This chain links TRBV9 with TRBJ2-1, with 7 positions matching TRBD2. Judging by the DNA end, TRBJ2-7 fits better; the J call may be wrong. Germline CDR1 SGDLS, CDR2 YYNGEE. There are 16 residues in the CDR3.

The V gene is TRBV7-2, the J gene TRBJ2-5; TRBD2 might be the D (7 bases). The CDR3 is made up of 16 amino acids. CDR1 and CDR2 (germline): SGHTA, FQGNSA. Trimming took 5 bases from V and 2 from J, leaving 18 bases between them. CDR3 sequence reads: CASSNPRGEGQETQYF. CDR3 coding DNA: TGTGCCAGCAGCAACCCGAGGGGGGAGGGACAAGAGACCCAGTACTTC.

The chain carries TRBV14 and TRBJ2-1; 10 bases are a match to TRBD2. CDR3 size: 17 residues. Germline CDR1 and CDR2: SGHDN and FVKESK. Trimming cost V 4 bases and J 4 bases; bases outside gene matches: 10. The CDR3, as DNA: TGTGCCAGCAGCCGGGTCCTAGCGGGGGCCGATTACAATGAGCAGTTCTTC. Its protein product is CASSRVLAGADYNEQFF.

The V gene is TRBV2, the J gene TRBJ1-2, with TRBD1 matching over 8 bases. V shed 2 bases and J 7 bases; nucleotides not matched to a gene: 3. This CDR3 comprises 13 residues. Germline V gene sequence: CDR1 SNHLY, CDR2 FYNNEI. The CDR3 protein is CASSEQGAGGYTF. The CDR3 bases are TGTGCCAGCAGTGAACAGGGGGCTGGTGGCTACACCTTC. Based on the CDR3 plus reference TRBV2 and TRBJ1-2, the full variable domain is EPEVTQTPSHQVTQMGQEVILRCVPISNHLYFYWYRQILGQKVEFLVSFYNNEISEKSEIFDDQFSVERPDGSNFTLKIRSTKLEDSAMYFCASSEQGAGGYTFGSGTRLTVV.

The genes are TRBV7-9 and TRBJ2-3, with 8 bases fitting TRBD2. The CDR3 is 13 residues long. Germline CDR1 and CDR2: SEHNR and FQNEAQ (reference sequence). The CDR3 region has the DNA TGTAGCGCAGGCACTAGCGGTCCGGATACGCAGTATTTT. Translated, it gives CSAGTSGPDTQYF.

This clonotype was observed a few times. In DNA form, the CDR3 reads TGTGCCAGCAGCTACAGACCGAATACTGAAGCTTTCTTT. Its translation: CASSYRPNTEAFF. The chain is built from TRBV5-6 and TRBJ1-1; no clear D gene. This CDR3 comprises 13 residues. Germline V lookup: CDR1 SGHDT, CDR2 YYEEEE. Trimming shortened V by 3 bases and J by 5 bases, and 11 bases separated the two germline ends.

This clonotype was seen a handful of times. The gene calls are TRBV6-2 or TRBV6-3 and TRBJ2-1, with 8 nucleotides matching TRBD1. The ends lost 5 bases at V and 3 bases at J; junction bases unmatched: 6. This CDR3 spans 15 amino acids. From germline, CDR1 is MNHEY and CDR2 SVGEGT. CDR3 sequence: CASSKTGVHYNEQFF. As DNA, the CDR3 is TGTGCCAGCAGTAAGACAGGGGTACACTACAATGAGCAGTTCTTC.

The chain uses TRBV29-1 and TRBJ1-5; a weak D match, TRBD1 (5 bases). V shed 7 bases and J shed 2 bases, with 15 bases lying between them. In germline, CDR1 is SQVTM, CDR2 ANQGSEA. The CDR3 covers 14 residues. CDR3: CSATQGAGNQPQHF. CDR3 nucleotides: TGCAGCGCCACTCAAGGGGCAGGCAATCAGCCCCAGCATTTT.

V usage is TRBV19 and J usage is TRBJ2-5; D may be TRBD2 (6 bases). Germline values: CDR1 LNHDA, CDR2 SQIVND (reference sequence). The CDR3 extends over 12 amino acids. V lost 8 bases, J lost 2 bases, and 9 bases lay in between. Written as DNA, the CDR3 is TGTGCCAGTGGGACTTTTCAAGAGACCCAGTACTTC. Translating it yields CASGTFQETQYF.